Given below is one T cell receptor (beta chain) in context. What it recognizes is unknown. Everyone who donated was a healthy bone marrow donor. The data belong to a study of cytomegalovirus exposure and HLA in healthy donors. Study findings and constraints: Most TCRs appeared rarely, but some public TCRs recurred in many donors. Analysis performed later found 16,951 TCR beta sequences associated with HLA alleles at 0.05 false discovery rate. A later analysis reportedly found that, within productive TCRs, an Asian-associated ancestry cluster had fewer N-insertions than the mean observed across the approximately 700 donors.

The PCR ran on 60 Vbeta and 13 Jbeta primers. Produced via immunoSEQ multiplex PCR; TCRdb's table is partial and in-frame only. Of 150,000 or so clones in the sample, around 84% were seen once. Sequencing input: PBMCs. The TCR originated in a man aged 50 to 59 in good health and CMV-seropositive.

The CDR3 region is CASWDRGDIQYF. The CDR3 region has the DNA TGTGCCAGCTGGGACAGGGGTGACATTCAGTACTTC. This rearrangement joins TRBV28 to TRBJ2-4, with TRBD1 matching over 10 bases. The V gene's germline CDR1 is MDHEN and CDR2 SYDVKM. The CDR3 totals 12 residues. The V gene end was trimmed by 8 bases and the J gene end by 8 bases; junction bases not matched to a gene: 3.